This T cell receptor beta chain was captured by sequencing in a study of cytomegalovirus exposure and HLA in healthy donors. The overall study: Among 150 million to 200 million T cells, an earlier analysis found 117 million unique TCR beta sequences.

Primers: 60 Vbeta forward and 13 Jbeta reverse. Libraries were prepared by immunoSEQ multiplex PCR; TCRdb keeps only in-frame clonotypes and omits some of them. Among 110,000 or so clones listed, 82% were seen once. General study points: Later genetic work tied a missense DCLRE1C variant to beta-chain V and J trimming.

The CDR3 is 14 residues long. Germline CDR1 and CDR2: GTSNPN and SVGIG (reference sequence). V was clipped by 1 base and J by 6 bases, with 14 bases between them. Worth noting for this clone: Its antigen is currently unknown.

This sequence originates from a woman aged 18-29 years in good health and CMV-seronegative. Sequencing input: PBMCs. The chain carries TRBV30 and TRBJ2-3; TRBD1 might be the D (5 bases). The CDR3 loop reads CAWSEAGLGDTQYF. The CDR3 coding sequence is TGTGCCTGGAGTGAGGCAGGGCTCGGGGATACGCAGTATTTT. The full variable domain, with the rest looked up from reference TRBV30 and TRBJ2-3, is SQTIHQWPATLVQPVGSPLSLECTVEGTSNPNLYWYRQAAGRGLQLLFYSVGIGQISSEVPQNLSASRPQDRQFILSSKKLLLSDSGFYLCAWSEAGLGDTQYFGPGTRLTVL.